This record covers a single T cell receptor beta chain. Its antigen is not known. Sequencing of DNA taken from cultured CD4+ T cells relied on the Oncomine TCR Beta short-read assay. Researchers extracted genomic DNA from CD4+ T cells that had been cultured. Using its own MiXCR run on the PCR reads, TCRdb lists one record per CDR3 protein. The data contain about 11,000 distinct CDR3 sequences, about 64% of them seen just once; the ten biggest clones take up 11% to 15%. This sample stems from a study of vaccination and CD4 T cells after COVID-19. Turning to the study itself: Post-COVID sampling occurred a median about 110 days after diagnosis (range 35 to 161). Researchers treated cells with overlapping spike peptides taken from SARS-CoV-2, HCoV-NL63, HCoV-OC43 and HCoV-229E.

V trimming: 2 bases; J trimming: 4 bases; junction bases outside the gene matches: 3. The CDR3 loop spans 13 amino acids. Germline CDR1 and CDR2: SGHNT and YYREEE (reference sequence). Notes on the study in general: For convalescent patients, 304 of the 307 vaccine-specific clones analyzed were classified as spike mono-reactive.

Treatment of the sample: roughly 10-day PBMC culture with coronavirus spike peptide pools or control peptides (ViraFEST assay). The sequencing sample was made of CD4+ T cells from blood, cultured in vitro. The TCR sequence derives from a human donor who had recovered from COVID-19. This chain uses TRBV5-4 with TRBJ2-7; 7 nucleotides agree with TRBD1. CDR3 sequence reads: CASSFGTAYEQYF. Written as DNA, the CDR3 is TGTGCCAGCAGCTTTGGGACAGCTTACGAGCAGTACTTC.